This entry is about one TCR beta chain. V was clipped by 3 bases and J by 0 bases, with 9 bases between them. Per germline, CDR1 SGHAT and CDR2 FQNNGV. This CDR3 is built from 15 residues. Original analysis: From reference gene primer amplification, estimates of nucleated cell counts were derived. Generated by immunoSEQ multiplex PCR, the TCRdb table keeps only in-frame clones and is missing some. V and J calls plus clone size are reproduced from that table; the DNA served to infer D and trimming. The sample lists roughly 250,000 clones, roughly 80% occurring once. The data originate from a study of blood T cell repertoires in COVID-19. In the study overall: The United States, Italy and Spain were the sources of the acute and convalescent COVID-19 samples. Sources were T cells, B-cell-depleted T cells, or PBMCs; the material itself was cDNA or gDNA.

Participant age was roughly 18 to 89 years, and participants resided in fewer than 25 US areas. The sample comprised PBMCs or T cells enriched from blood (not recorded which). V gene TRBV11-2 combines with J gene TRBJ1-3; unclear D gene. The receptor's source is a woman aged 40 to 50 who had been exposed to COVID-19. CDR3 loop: CASSLMGRSGNTIYF. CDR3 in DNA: TGTGCCAGCAGCTTGATGGGCCGCTCTGGAAACACCATATATTTT.